Following are 7 T cell receptor beta chains from one sample sequenced in a study of regulatory T cells in long-lasting Graves disease (dated by TCRdb to the early 2020s). Reading the label with the study, this specimen's time point is: newly diagnosed GD, antithyroid drugs for less than 3 months. RNA was extracted from PBMCs in TRIzol for both TCR sequencing and RNA sequencing. Library prep was done by multiplex PCR. The instrument given in TCRdb is Illumina HiSeq 4000. CDR3 regions were amplified by Arm-PCR with iRepertoire HTBI primers to construct TCR beta libraries. TCRdb itself trimmed the public reads at Q25 with fastp, ran MiXCR and retained productive beta chains. Rows are combined by CDR3 protein, so each entry shows the most common genes and DNA. A total of approximately 400,000 distinct CDR3 sequences appear in this sample, about 16% of them only once. Roughly 20% of the sample is held by the ten biggest clonotypes.

The sample in question was peripheral blood mononuclear cells (PBMCs), obtained at new diagnosis, from a patient treated with antithyroid drugs. The origin of the receptors is a female donor with Graves disease.

This clonotype was counted many times. The chain combines TRBV12-3 or TRBV12-4 with TRBJ1-2; D uncertain. Trimming pared 4 bases from V and 0 bases from J, leaving 15 bases between. The CDR3 has 16 residues. The CDR3 bases are TGTGCCAGCAGTTCCCGGGCCAAGCTTTCTAACTATGGCTACACCTTC. Amino acids: CASSSRAKLSNYGYTF.

In its sample, this clonotype was seen many times. The V and J genes are TRBV9 and TRBJ1-2; D is undetermined. Germline V lookup: CDR1 SGDLS, CDR2 YYNGEE. The CDR3 consists of 13 residues. V lost 4 bases and J lost 5, with 12 bases in between. The CDR3 is CASSPAERYGYTF. In DNA, the CDR3 is TGTGCCAGCAGCCCAGCAGAGAGGTATGGCTACACCTTC.

The sample holds many counts of this clonotype. The V gene is TRBV28, the J gene TRBJ2-7, with D tentatively TRBD1 (6 bases). V gave up 5 bases and J gave up 1 base, with 18 bases separating them. In germline, CDR1 is MDHEN, CDR2 SYDVKM. This CDR3 contains 16 residues. The CDR3 nucleotides read TGTGCCAGCAGTCCATTCCCGAAAGGGGGTTCCTACGAGCAGTACTTC. It codes for CASSPFPKGGSYEQYF.

This clonotype was counted between two and nine times. The genes are TRBV7-6 and TRBJ2-1; weak D call: TRBD1 (6 bases). The CDR3 is 16 amino acids. From germline, CDR1 is SGHVS and CDR2 FNYEAQ. V lost 5 bases to trimming and J lost 1 base, with 15 bases between them. This CDR3 is CASSLGTSGSYNEQFF. DNA of the CDR3: TGTGCCAGCAGCCTTGGGACATCTGGATCCTACAATGAGCAGTTCTTC. The full variable domain, completed using reference TRBV7-6 and TRBJ2-1, is GAGVSQSPRYKVTKRGQDVALRCDPISGHVSLYWYRQALGQGPEFLTYFNYEAQQDKSGLPNDRFSAERPEGSISTLTIQRTEQRDSAMYRCASSLGTSGSYNEQFFGPGTRLTVL.

This clonotype was found many times. The CDR3 region has the DNA TGTGCCAGCAGCCGGGGACAGGGAGACACCGGGGAGCTGTTTTTT. Translating gives CASSRGQGDTGELFF. The chain has TRBV7-9 and TRBJ2-2, with 9 positions matching TRBD1. The germline V gene has CDR1 SEHNR and CDR2 FQNEAQ (reference sequence). V lost 5 bases and J lost 3; bases outside the gene matches: 4. The CDR3 extends over 15 amino acids.

This clonotype was seen ten or more times. The chain links TRBV5-5 to TRBJ1-1; 8 bases map to TRBD1. Germline CDR1 and CDR2: SGHKS and YYEKEE (reference sequence). Trimming removed 3 bases from V and 1 base from J; junction bases left unmatched: 5. The CDR3 has 15 residues. The CDR3 reads CASSWGGTGNTEAFF. CDR3 DNA sequence: TGTGCCAGCAGCTGGGGGGGGACAGGGAACACTGAAGCTTTCTTT.

This clonotype was seen ten or more times. The chain uses TRBV18 and TRBJ1-1; D is unresolved. V was shortened by 1 base and J by 1 base, with 4 bases between the two germline ends. This CDR3 is built from 13 residues. Germline CDR1 KGHSH, CDR2 LQKENI. This CDR3 is CASSPRKNTEAFF. The CDR3, as DNA: TGTGCCAGCTCACCACGGAAGAACACTGAAGCTTTCTTT.